This paragraph covers one T cell receptor beta chain sequence. Its matching antigen is unknown. The data are from a study of a mutant IDH1 vaccine in newly diagnosed glioma. Per germline, CDR1 SGHTA and CDR2 FQGNSA. Trimming shortened V by 3 bases and J by 0 bases, and 6 bases separated the two germline ends. The CDR3 is 14 amino acids. Using immunoSEQ multiplex PCR, the repertoire was profiled, and TCRdb retains in-frame clones only, with some absent. This repertoire shows around 40,000 clones, approximately 85% found once; its top ten account for approximately 1.5%. Time point indicated: week 5, during vaccination. Vaccine doses each comprised 300 ug of mutant IDH1 20-mer peptide, with topical imiquimod.

The chain has TRBV7-2 and TRBJ2-4; no firm D call. This clonotype was obtained from a man in his forties with glioma. This specimen consisted of PBMCs, obtained from a glioma patient whose treatment included an IDH1 peptide vaccine. This CDR3 reads CASSLTLAKNIQYF. The CDR3 nucleotides read TGTGCCAGCAGCTTGACCTTAGCCAAAAACATTCAGTACTTC.